This paragraph covers one T cell receptor (beta chain) sequence. Its antigen is still unknown. TCRdb's copy holds only in-frame clones and misses some; the assay was immunoSEQ multiplex PCR. The data hold about 24,000 clones, with approximately 83% observed a single time. The sample comes from a study of T cells in localized non-small cell lung cancer. Findings of the study overall: Without multi-region sequencing, intratumor heterogeneity could not be excluded. Median roughly 57 top-100 tumor clones were shared with paired adjacent lung. Longer overall survival was associated with a higher density of T cells in the blood.

The CDR3 sequence is 14 residues long. Germline CDR1 is SGDLS and CDR2 is YYNGEE. Germline trimming cut 4 bases from V and 3 bases from J; bases unmatched to any gene: 5. This sequence joins TRBV9 and TRBJ1-2, with TRBD1 matching over 8 bases. Here the sequenced sample was peripheral blood, taken before any cancer treatment. This receptor was obtained from a male donor aged 60 or older with stage II squamous cell lung carcinoma. CDR3 in DNA: TGTGCCAGCAGCCTCCAGGGGGCGGACTATGGCTACACCTTC. Translating gives CASSLQGADYGYTF.